This T cell receptor (beta chain) was profiled in a study of vaccination effects on CD4 cells after COVID-19. With the ViraFEST assay, the study expanded antigen-specific CD4+ T cells using viral peptide pools, then sequenced them. Subsequent to a culture period of 10 to 11 days, CD4+ T cells were isolated. The cohort was immunized with two doses of either the BNT162b2 or mRNA-1273 vaccine. A note on this clone: The antigen remains undetermined.

The V gene's germline CDR1 is LNHDA and CDR2 SQIVND (reference sequence). Trimming left V 4 bases short and J 9 bases short, with 19 bases between. The CDR3 sequence is 14 residues long. Only in-frame clones appear in the TCRdb table, and some are missing; sequencing was by immunoSEQ multiplex PCR. The table has some 14,000 clones, roughly 72% seen once. This chain uses TRBV19 with TRBJ2-7, with D perhaps being TRBD1 or TRBD2 (5 bases each). This TCR derives from a human donor who received a COVID-19 vaccine. Sequencing used CD4+ T cells from PBMCs cultured with SARS-CoV-2 spike peptides, obtained after COVID-19 vaccination. The CDR3 DNA reads as TGTGCCAGTAGTAGCCTCACAATGCTGGGACGGCAGTACTTC. Its protein is CASSSLTMLGRQYF.